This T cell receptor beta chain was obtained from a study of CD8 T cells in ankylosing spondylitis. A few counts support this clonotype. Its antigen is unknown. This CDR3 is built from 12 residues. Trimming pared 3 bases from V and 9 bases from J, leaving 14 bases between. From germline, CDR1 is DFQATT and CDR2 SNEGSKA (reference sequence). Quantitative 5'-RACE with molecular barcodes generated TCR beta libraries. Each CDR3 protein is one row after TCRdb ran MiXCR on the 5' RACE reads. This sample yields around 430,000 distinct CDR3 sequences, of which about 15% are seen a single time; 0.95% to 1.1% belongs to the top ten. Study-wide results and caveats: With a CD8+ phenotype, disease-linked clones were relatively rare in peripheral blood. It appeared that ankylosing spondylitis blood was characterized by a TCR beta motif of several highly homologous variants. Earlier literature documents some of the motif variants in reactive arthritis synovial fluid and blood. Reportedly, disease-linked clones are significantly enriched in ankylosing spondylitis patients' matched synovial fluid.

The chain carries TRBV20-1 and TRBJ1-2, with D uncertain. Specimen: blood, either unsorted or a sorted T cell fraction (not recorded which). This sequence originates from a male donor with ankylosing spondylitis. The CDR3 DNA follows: TGCAGTGCTAGTGGCTTCTCAGGCCGCTACACCTTC. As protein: CSASGFSGRYTF.